This T cell receptor (beta chain) was recorded in a study of blood T cell repertoires in COVID-19. Whole-study context: Acute-phase and convalescent COVID-19 samples originated in the United States, Italy and Spain.

Trimming removed 5 bases at V and 4 bases at J, with 12 bases between. This CDR3 is 12 amino acids long. The V gene's germline CDR1 is GTSNPN and CDR2 SVGIG (reference sequence). The authors' processing: Using reference gene primer amplification, nucleated cell counts were estimated. Produced via immunoSEQ multiplex PCR; TCRdb's table is partial and in-frame only. The DNA was the basis for D and trimming; V, J and clone size are from that table. The sample comprises over 150,000 clones, over 75% of which are singletons, and 15% to 20% rests with the top ten. A Seattle source enrolled patients during active infection and followed them longitudinally.

This sequence joins TRBV30 and TRBJ2-7, with D possibly matching TRBD2 (5 bases). The origin of this receptor is a man over 45 with COVID-19, enrolled during active disease. The sample taken for sequencing was peripheral blood. CDR3 in amino acids: CAWSGGWYEQYF. CDR3 sequence (DNA): TGTGCCTGGTCCGGAGGATGGTACGAGCAGTACTTC.